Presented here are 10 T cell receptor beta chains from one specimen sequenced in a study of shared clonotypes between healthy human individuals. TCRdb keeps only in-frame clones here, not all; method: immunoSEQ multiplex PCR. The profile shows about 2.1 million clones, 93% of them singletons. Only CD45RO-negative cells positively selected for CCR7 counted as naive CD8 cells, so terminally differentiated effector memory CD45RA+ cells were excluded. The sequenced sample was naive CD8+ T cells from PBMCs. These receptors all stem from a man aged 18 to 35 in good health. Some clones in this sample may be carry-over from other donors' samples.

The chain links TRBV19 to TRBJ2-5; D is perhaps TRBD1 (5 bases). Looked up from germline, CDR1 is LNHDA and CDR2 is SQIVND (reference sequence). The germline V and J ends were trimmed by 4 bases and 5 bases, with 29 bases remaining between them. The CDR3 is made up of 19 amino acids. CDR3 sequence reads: CASSTQPLIRERHGETQYF. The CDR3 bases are TGTGCCAGTAGTACACAACCCCTAATCAGGGAAAGACATGGGGAGACCCAGTACTTC.

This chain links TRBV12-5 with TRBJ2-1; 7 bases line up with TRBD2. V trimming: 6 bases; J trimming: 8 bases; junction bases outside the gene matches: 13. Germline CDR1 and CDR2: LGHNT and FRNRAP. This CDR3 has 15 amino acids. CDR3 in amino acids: CASGSALRGSYEQFF. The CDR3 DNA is TGTGCTAGTGGCTCCGCCCTCCGCGGGAGCTATGAGCAGTTCTTC.

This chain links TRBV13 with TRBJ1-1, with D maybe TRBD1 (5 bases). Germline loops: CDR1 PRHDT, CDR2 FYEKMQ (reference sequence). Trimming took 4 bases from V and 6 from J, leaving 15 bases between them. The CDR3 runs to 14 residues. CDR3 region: CASSSLSGDPEAFF. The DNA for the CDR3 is TGTGCCAGCAGCTCCCTCTCTGGGGACCCTGAAGCTTTCTTT.

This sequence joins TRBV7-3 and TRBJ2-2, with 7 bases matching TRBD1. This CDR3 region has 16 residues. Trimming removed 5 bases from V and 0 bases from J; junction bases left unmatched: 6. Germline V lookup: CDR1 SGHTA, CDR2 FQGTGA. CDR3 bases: TGTGCCAGCAGCCCTAGGACAGGAACGAACACCGGGGAGCTGTTTTTT. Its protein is CASSPRTGTNTGELFF.

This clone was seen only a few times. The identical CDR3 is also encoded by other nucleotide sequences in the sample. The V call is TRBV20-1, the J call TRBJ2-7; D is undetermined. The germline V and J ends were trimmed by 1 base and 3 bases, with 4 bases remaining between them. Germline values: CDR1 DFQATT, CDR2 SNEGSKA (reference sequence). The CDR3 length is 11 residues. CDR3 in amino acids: CSARGDYEQYF. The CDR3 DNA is TGCAGTGCTAGAGGGGACTACGAGCAGTACTTC.

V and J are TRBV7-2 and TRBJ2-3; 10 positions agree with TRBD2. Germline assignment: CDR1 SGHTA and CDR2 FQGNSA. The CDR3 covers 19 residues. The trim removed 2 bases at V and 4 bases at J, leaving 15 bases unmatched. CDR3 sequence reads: CASSLSWSRPSGSSDTQYF. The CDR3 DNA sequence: TGTGCCAGCAGCTTATCTTGGAGCCGGCCTAGCGGGAGTTCAGATACGCAGTATTTT.

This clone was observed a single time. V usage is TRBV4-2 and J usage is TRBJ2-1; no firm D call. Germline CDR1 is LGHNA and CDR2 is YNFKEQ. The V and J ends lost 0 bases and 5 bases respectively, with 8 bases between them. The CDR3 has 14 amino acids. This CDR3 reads CASSQERRDNEQFF. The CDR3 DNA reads TGTGCCAGCAGCCAAGAGCGCCGGGACAATGAGCAGTTCTTC.

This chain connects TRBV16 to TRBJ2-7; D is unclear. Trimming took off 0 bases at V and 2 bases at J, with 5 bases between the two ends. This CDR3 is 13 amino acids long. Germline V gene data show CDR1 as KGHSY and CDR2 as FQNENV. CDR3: CASSQSSAYEQYF. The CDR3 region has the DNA TGTGCCAGCAGCCAATCGTCAGCCTACGAGCAGTACTTC. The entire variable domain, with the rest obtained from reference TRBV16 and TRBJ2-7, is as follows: GEEVAQTPKHLVRGEGQKAKLYCAPIKGHSYVFWYQQVLKNEFKFLISFQNENVFDETGMPKERFSAKCLPNSPCSLEIQATKLEDSAVYFCASSQSSAYEQYFGPGTRLTVT.

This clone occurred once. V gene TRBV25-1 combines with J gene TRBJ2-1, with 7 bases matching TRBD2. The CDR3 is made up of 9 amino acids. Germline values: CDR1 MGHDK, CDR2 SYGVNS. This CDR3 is CGAGDEQFF. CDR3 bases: TGTGGGGCGGGGGATGAGCAGTTCTTC.

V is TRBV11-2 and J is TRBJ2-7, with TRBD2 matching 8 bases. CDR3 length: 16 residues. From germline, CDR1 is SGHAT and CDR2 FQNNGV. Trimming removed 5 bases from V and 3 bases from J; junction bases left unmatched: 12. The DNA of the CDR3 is TGTGCCAGCAGCAAACTAGCGGTTACAACTTTCTACGAGCAGTACTTC. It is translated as CASSKLAVTTFYEQYF. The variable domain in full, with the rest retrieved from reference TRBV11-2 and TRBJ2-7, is EAGVAQSPRYKIIEKRQSVAFWCNPISGHATLYWYQQILGQGPKLLIQFQNNGVVDDSQLPKDRFSAERLKGVDSTLKIQPAKLEDSAVYLCASSKLAVTTFYEQYFGPGTRLTVT.